One and the same sample provided the 7 T cell receptor beta chains below, sequenced in a study of CD8 T cells in Susac syndrome. Random hexamers served to reverse transcribe about 0.45 to 1 ug RNA. Via MiXCR, TCRdb re-called the immunoSEQ multiplex PCR reads, giving one row per CDR3 protein. Counted here are more than 100,000 distinct CDR3 sequences, 85% to 95% occurring once; the ten biggest clones make up about 0.29%. Sequencing was carried out using CD8+ T cells from PBMCs. These receptors were taken from a human donor with Susac syndrome.

The chain joins TRBV5-1 to TRBJ1-5; 9 positions match TRBD1. This CDR3 has 15 amino acids. Germline CDR1 SGHRS, CDR2 YFSETQ. Trimming cost V 3 bases and J 4 bases; bases outside gene matches: 5. DNA of the CDR3: TGCGCCAGCAGCTCAGGGACAGGGATTAATCAGCCCCAGCATTTT. Translation: CASSSGTGINQPQHF.

CDR3 in DNA: TGTGCCAGCAGTCCCCCCGCCGGGACTAGCGGACAAGAGACCCAGTACTTC. Translation gives CASSPPAGTSGQETQYF. This chain joins TRBV11-2 and TRBJ2-5; 11 nucleotides align to TRBD2. Germline V gene sequence: CDR1 SGHAT, CDR2 FQNNGV. V trimming: 6 bases; J trimming: 2 bases; junction bases outside the gene matches: 11. The CDR3 covers 17 residues.

V and J are TRBV15 and TRBJ2-1; the match to TRBD2 covers 16 bases. Germline V gene lookup returns CDR1 LNHNV and CDR2 YYDKDF (reference sequence). CDR3 length: 16 amino acids. Losses at the gene ends were 5 bases for V and 2 bases for J; bases not matched to a gene: 0. The CDR3 sequence is CATSGTSGGAYNEQFF. CDR3 DNA: TGTGCCACCAGCGGGACTAGCGGGGGGGCCTACAATGAGCAGTTCTTC.

This clonotype was seen a handful of times. The rearrangement uses TRBV5-6 and TRBJ2-7, with D unresolved. CDR1 SGHDT and CDR2 YYEEEE come from the germline V gene. The length of the CDR3 is 12 residues. Trimming pared 5 bases from V and 2 bases from J, leaving 8 bases between. The CDR3 loop reads CASSNTAYEQYF. CDR3 nucleotides: TGTGCCAGCAGTAATACAGCCTACGAGCAGTACTTC.

The V call is TRBV20-1, the J call TRBJ1-1; D call uncertain. There are 14 residues in the CDR3. Germline values: CDR1 DFQATT, CDR2 SNEGSKA (reference sequence). V shed 3 bases and J shed 1 base, with 12 bases lying between them. Here the CDR3 reads CSASLLGANTEAFF. For the CDR3, the DNA is TGCAGTGCTAGTCTCCTGGGTGCGAACACTGAAGCTTTCTTT.

This clonotype was counted a single time. The rearrangement links TRBV5-1 to TRBJ2-7, with D possibly matching TRBD2 (6 bases). Germline lookup yields CDR1 SGHRS and CDR2 YFSETQ. Deletions cut 4 bases from V and 1 base from J, with 12 bases between. CDR3 length: 14 residues. The chain's CDR3 is CASSPRSGSYEQYF. CDR3 coding DNA: TGCGCCAGCAGCCCCCGTAGCGGATCCTACGAGCAGTACTTC.

This rearrangement joins TRBV6-5 to TRBJ1-5; no clear D gene. Germline lookup yields CDR1 MNHEY and CDR2 SVGAGI. The CDR3 has 13 residues. V gave up 8 bases and J gave up 0 bases, with 8 bases separating them. CDR3 residues: CASSGLSNQPQHF. CDR3 sequence (DNA): TGTGCCAGCTCCGGCCTTAGCAATCAGCCCCAGCATTTT.